These T cell receptor beta chains were read from a single sample in a study of blood T cells in healthy people across ages. TCRdb analysed the 5' RACE reads with MiXCR anew, one entry per CDR3 protein. The data contain 1,300,000 or so distinct CDR3 sequences, 59% of them singletons. Input material: blood. These TCRs come from a man aged 18 to 35 in good health. Both conserved end residues are part of each CDR3.

TRBV6-2/TRBV6-3 CASSAPGVQGYTF
TRBV12-3/TRBV12-4 CASTVSQSDTQYF
TRBV6-5 CASSYDGLAGVNEQFF
TRBV24-1 CAISGQALTGELFF
TRBV4-1 CASSQLSTGGFYEQYF
TRBV24-1 CATSDLGGLVQYF
TRBV20-1 CSSSGYSYEQYF
TRBV10-3 CAILDQGSGANVLTF
TRBV20-1 CSASPLAGVRYNEQFF
TRBV2 CASRAPTSTDTQYF
TRBV11-2 CASSPFGTDYGYTF
TRBV7-9 CASSKPGGATGYTF
TRBV10-1 CASSSKGTGEQYF
TRBV6-1 CASGRPGQPQHF
TRBV6-5 CASSYGYINTEAFF
TRBV6-4 CASSDGGPQHF
TRBV10-3 CAISRDGANYGYTF
TRBV12-3/TRBV12-4 CASSYRDTYTF
TRBV6-2/TRBV6-3 CASSSGLSITVDTQYF
TRBV7-2 CASSLYAYSNQPQHF
TRBV11-2 CASSPRLAQETQYF
TRBV6-2/TRBV6-3 CASGPGTGGTGELFF
TRBV12-3/TRBV12-4 CASRETGRTDTQYF
TRBV12-3/TRBV12-4 CASSLVGARNYGYTF